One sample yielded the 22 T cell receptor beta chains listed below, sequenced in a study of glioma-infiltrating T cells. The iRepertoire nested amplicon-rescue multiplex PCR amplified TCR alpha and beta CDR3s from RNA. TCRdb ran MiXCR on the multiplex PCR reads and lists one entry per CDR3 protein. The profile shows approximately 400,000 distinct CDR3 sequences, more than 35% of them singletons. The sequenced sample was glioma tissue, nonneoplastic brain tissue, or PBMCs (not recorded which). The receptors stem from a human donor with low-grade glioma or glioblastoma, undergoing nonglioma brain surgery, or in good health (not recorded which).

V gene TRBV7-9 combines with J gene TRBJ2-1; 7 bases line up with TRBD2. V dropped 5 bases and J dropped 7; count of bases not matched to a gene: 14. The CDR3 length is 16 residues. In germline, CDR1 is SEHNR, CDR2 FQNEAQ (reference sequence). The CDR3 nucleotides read TGTGCCAGCAGCCCCGACCCGGCGGGAGTGGCAAATGAGCAGTTCTTC. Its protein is CASSPDPAGVANEQFF.

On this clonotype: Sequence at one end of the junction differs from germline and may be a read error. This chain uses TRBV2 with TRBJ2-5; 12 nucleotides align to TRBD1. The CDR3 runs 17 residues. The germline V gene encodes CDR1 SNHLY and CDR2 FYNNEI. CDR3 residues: CATSDFLGTGGAETQYF. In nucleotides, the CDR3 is TGTGCCACCAGTGATTTTCTTGGGACAGGGGGCGCCGAGACCCAGTACTTC.

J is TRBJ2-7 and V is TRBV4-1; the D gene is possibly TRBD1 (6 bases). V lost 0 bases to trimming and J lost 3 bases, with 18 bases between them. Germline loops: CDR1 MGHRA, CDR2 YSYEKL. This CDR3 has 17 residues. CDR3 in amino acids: CASSQDPTGFGGYEQYF. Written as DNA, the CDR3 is TGCGCCAGCAGCCAAGATCCTACAGGGTTCGGAGGCTACGAGCAGTACTTC.

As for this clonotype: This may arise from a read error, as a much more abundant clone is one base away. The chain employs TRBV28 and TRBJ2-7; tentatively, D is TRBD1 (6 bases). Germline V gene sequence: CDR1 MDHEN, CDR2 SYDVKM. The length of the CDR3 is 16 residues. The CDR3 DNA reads TGTGCCGGCAGTGGAACCGGGACACTAAAAACCTACGAGCAGTACTTC. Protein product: CAGSGTGTLKTYEQYF.

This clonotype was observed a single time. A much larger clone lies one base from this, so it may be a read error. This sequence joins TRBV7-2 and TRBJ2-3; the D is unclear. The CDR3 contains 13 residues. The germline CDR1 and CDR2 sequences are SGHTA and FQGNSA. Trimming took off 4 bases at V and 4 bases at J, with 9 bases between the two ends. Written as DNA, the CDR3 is TGTGCCAGCAGCTCCGGACCCTCAGATACGCAGTATTTT. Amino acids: CASSSGPSDTQYF.

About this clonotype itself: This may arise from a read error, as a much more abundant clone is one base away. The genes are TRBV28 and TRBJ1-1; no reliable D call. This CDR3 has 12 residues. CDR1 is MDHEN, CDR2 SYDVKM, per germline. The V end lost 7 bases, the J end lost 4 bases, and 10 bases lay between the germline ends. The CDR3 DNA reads TGTGCCAGCAATACAGCGTTCACTGAAGCTTTCTTT. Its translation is CASNTAFTEAFF.

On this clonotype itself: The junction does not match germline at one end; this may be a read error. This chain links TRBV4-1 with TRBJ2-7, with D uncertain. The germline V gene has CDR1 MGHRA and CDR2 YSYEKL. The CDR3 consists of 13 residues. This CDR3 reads CASSQTLSHEQYF. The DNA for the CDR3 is TGCGCCAGCAGCCAGACCCTCTCCCACGAGCAGTACTTC.

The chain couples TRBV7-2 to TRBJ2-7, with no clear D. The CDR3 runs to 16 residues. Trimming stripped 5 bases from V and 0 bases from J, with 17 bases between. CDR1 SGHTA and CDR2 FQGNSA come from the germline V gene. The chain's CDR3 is CASSPSATSPSYEQYF. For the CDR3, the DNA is TGTGCCAGCAGCCCCAGTGCCACTTCTCCCTCCTACGAGCAGTACTTC.

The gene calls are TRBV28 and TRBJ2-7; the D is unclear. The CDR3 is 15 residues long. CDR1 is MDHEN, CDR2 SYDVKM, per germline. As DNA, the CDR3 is TGTGGCAGTAGTTTCGGAAACTCGCCTTCCTACGAGCAGTACTTC. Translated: CGSSFGNSPSYEQYF.

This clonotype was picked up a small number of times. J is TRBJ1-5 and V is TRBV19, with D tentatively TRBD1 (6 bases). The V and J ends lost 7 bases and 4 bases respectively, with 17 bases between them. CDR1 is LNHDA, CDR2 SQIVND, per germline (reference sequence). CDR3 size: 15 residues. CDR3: CASKGRQAANQPQHF. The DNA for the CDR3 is TGTGCCAGTAAGGGGCGACAGGCGGCAAATCAGCCCCAGCATTTT.

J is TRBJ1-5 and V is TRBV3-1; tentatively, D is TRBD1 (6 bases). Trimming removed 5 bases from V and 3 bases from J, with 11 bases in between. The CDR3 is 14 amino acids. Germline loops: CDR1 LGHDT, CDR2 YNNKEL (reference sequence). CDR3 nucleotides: TGTGCCAGCAGCGTAGAGGGGGTCAATCAGCCCCAGCATTTT. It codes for CASSVEGVNQPQHF.

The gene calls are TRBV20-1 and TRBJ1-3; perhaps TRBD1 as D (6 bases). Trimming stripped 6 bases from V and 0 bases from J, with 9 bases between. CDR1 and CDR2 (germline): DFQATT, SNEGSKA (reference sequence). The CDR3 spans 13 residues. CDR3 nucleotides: TGCAGTGCAGCGGGACACTCTGGAAACACCATATATTTT. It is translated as CSAAGHSGNTIYF.

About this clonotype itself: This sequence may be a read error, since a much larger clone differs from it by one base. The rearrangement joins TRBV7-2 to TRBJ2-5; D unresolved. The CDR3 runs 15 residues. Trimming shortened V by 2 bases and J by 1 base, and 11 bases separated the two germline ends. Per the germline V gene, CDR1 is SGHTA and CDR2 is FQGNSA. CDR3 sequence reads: CASSLTGSSQETQYF. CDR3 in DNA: TGTGCCAGCAGCTTAACCGGGTCATCCCAAGAGACCCAGTACTTC.

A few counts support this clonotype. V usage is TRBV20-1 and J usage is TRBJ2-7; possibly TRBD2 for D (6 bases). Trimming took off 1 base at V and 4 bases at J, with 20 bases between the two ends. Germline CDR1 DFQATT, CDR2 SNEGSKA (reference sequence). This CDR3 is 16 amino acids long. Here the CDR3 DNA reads TGCAGTGCTAGAGTAGTCGGGAGCTACGCCACATACGAGCAGTACTTC. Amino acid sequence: CSARVVGSYATYEQYF.

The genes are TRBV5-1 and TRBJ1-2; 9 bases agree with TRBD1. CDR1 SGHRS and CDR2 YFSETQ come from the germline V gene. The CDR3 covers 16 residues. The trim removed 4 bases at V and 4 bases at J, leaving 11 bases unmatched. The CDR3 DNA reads TGCGCCAGCAGCCTACCGGGACAGGGTGAGAGCTATGGCTACACCTTC. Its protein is CASSLPGQGESYGYTF.

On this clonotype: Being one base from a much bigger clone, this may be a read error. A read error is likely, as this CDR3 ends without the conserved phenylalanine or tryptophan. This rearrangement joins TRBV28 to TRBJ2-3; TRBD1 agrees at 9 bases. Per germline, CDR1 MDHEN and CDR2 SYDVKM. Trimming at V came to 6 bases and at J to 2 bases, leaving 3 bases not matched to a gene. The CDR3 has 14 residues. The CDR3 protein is CASSLQGATDTQYL. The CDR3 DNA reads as TGTGCCAGCAGCCTACAGGGGGCCACAGATACGCAGTATCTT.

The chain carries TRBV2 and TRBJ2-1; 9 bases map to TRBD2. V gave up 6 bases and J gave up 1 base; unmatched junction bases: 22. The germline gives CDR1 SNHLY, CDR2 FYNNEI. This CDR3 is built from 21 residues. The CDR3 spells CASSSRRDSGRDWGSYNEQFF. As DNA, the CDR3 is TGTGCCAGCAGCTCCCGAAGAGATAGCGGGAGAGATTGGGGGTCCTACAATGAGCAGTTCTTC.

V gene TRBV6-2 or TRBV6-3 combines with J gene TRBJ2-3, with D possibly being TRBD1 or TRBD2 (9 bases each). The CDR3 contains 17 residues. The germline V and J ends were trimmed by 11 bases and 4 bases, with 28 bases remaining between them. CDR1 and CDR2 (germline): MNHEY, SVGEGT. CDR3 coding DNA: TGTGCCGCCGGACAGGGGCCGCGGGAGGGCCGGTCAGATACGCAGTATTTT. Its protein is CAAGQGPREGRSDTQYF.

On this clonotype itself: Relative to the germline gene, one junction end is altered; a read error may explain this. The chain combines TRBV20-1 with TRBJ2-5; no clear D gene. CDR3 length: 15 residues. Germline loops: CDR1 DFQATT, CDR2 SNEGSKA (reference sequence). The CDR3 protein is CSARARVDVQETPYF. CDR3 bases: TGCAGTGCTAGAGCTCGGGTGGACGTACAAGAGACCCCGTACTTC.

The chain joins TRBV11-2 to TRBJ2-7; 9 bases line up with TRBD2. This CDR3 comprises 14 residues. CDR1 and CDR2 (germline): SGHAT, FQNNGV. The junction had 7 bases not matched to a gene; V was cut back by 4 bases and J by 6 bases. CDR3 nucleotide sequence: TGTGCCAGCAGCTCTTACCTAGCGGGAAGCGAGCAGTACTTC. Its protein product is CASSSYLAGSEQYF.

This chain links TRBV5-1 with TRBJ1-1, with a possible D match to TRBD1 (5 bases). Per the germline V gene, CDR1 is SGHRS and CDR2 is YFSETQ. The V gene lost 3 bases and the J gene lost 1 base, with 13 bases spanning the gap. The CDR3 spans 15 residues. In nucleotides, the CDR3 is TGCGCCAGCAGCTCCGATAGTCAGGGGAACACTGAAGCTTTCTTT. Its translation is CASSSDSQGNTEAFF.

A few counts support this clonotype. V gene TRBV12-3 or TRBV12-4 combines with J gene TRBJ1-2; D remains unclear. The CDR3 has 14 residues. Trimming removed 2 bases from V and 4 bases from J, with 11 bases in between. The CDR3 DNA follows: TGTGCCAGCAGTTTAAATTGGAACAGCTATGGCTACACCTTC. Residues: CASSLNWNSYGYTF.